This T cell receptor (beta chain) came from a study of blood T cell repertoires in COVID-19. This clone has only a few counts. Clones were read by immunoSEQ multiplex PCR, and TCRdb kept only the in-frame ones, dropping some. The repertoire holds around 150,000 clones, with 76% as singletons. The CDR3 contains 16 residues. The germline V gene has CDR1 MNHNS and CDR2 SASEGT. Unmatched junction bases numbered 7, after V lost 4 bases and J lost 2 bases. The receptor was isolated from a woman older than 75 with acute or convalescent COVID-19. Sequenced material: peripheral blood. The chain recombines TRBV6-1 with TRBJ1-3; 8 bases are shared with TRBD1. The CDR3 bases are TGTGCCAGCAGTGCGGCACTGGGACAGGCTGGAAACACCATATATTTT. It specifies CASSAALGQAGNTIYF.